The 18 T cell receptor beta chains in this list originate from one sample, sequenced in a study of T-cell reconstitution after alpha-beta-depleted transplantation in children. The TCRbeta library incorporated unique molecular identifiers. One entry per CDR3 protein results from TCRdb running MiXCR on the PCR reads. The sample has about a million distinct CDR3 sequences, less than 30% seen once; the top ten hold under 30%. This specimen consisted of PBMCs, mostly from graft donor cells, obtained 360 days after TCRalphabeta/CD19-depleted stem cell transplant. These receptors came from a boy younger than two who had a stem cell transplant for SCID, so the T cells may come from the graft donor.

In DNA, the CDR3 is TGCAGCGTGGGGGGAGGACAGGTCACCGGGGAGCTGTTTTTT. Translated: CSVGGGQVTGELFF. The chain uses TRBV29-1 and TRBJ2-2, with D possibly being TRBD1 (7 bases). The CDR3 totals 14 residues. CDR1 is SQVTM, CDR2 ANQGSEA, per germline. The ends were cut back, 6 bases at V and 4 bases at J, with 15 bases in the middle.

This clonotype was found a few times. This chain connects TRBV4-1 to TRBJ2-3; D is uncertain. Deletions cut 0 bases from V and 4 bases from J, with 8 bases between. Germline V lookup: CDR1 MGHRA, CDR2 YSYEKL. The CDR3 is 14 amino acids. The CDR3 DNA sequence: TGCGCCAGCAGCCAAGATAACCAGCCAGATACGCAGTATTTT. Encoded protein: CASSQDNQPDTQYF.

The chain is built from TRBV20-1 and TRBJ1-4; a possible D gene is TRBD1 (5 bases). The CDR3 spans 13 residues. The germline gives CDR1 DFQATT, CDR2 SNEGSKA (reference sequence). The V gene lost 5 bases and the J gene lost 4 bases, with 11 bases spanning the gap. CDR3 DNA: TGCAGTGCTCTCGGACACATTAATGAAAAACTGTTTTTT. This gives the protein CSALGHINEKLFF.

This clonotype was found once. This chain joins TRBV20-1 and TRBJ1-1; TRBD1 is a possible D gene (6 bases). Germline-derived CDR1 and CDR2 are DFQATT and SNEGSKA (reference sequence). The germline V and J ends were trimmed by 1 base and 5 bases, with 11 bases remaining between them. The CDR3 consists of 13 residues. In DNA form, the CDR3 reads TGCAGTGCTAGAGTCCTCAGGGGAACTGAAGCTTTCTTT. It translates to CSARVLRGTEAFF.

The chain is built from TRBV5-1 and TRBJ2-7; D gene unclear. The CDR3 loop spans 14 amino acids. Trimming took off 2 bases at V and 2 bases at J, with 11 bases between the two ends. Germline CDR1 is SGHRS and CDR2 is YFSETQ. The CDR3 nucleotides read TGCGCCAGCAGCTTCCGGCACAGAACCTACGAGCAGTACTTC. Its translation is CASSFRHRTYEQYF.

The V gene is TRBV4-2, the J gene TRBJ2-1, with D perhaps matching TRBD1 or TRBD2 (5 bases each). CDR3 length equals 15 residues. The V gene lost 0 bases and the J gene lost 5 bases, with 11 bases spanning the gap. Germline CDR1 is LGHNA and CDR2 is YNFKEQ. DNA of the CDR3: TGTGCCAGCAGCCAAGATGGGACGGCTGACAATGAGCAGTTCTTC. The encoded protein is CASSQDGTADNEQFF.

This clonotype has more than one count but fewer than ten. CDR3 coding DNA: TGCAGTGCTCCCACCGGGGCTTCGTATGCCTACGAGCAGTACTTC. This encodes CSAPTGASYAYEQYF. This chain joins TRBV20-1 and TRBJ2-7, with D possibly called TRBD1 or TRBD2 (5 bases each). There are 15 residues in the CDR3. CDR1 DFQATT and CDR2 SNEGSKA come from the germline V gene (reference sequence). Trimming pared 5 bases from V and 2 bases from J, leaving 19 bases between.

The CDR3 is CASSLRPPEGSGPNTEAFF. CDR3 bases: TGCGCCAGCAGCTTGAGGCCCCCAGAGGGATCAGGGCCGAACACTGAAGCTTTCTTT. The rearrangement joins TRBV5-1 to TRBJ1-1, with D tentatively TRBD1 (5 bases). The CDR3 is 19 amino acids. Trimming took 1 base from V and 1 from J, leaving 23 bases between them. Germline V gives CDR1 SGHRS, CDR2 YFSETQ.

A few counts support this clonotype. The CDR3, as DNA: TGTGCCAGCAGTGATCCGGGGAGGGGCTACGAGCAGTACTTC. Translation gives CASSDPGRGYEQYF. The chain recombines TRBV6-1 with TRBJ2-7, with 7 bases identical to TRBD2. Trimming removed 3 bases from V and 3 bases from J; junction bases left unmatched: 5. CDR1 and CDR2 (germline): MNHNS, SASEGT. This CDR3 contains 14 residues.

J is TRBJ2-1 and V is TRBV11-3; no definite D call. The CDR3 extends over 15 amino acids. V lost 5 bases and J 0 bases, leaving 11 bases between the germline ends. Germline assignment: CDR1 SGHNT and CDR2 YENEEA. In nucleotides, the CDR3 is TGTGCCAGCAGCGTCAGCCCACGCTCCTACAATGAGCAGTTCTTC. Protein: CASSVSPRSYNEQFF.

The chain combines TRBV12-3 or TRBV12-4 with TRBJ2-5; TRBD2 is a possible D gene (5 bases). The CDR3 extends over 14 amino acids. V lost 6 bases and J 9 bases, leaving 20 bases between the germline ends. The CDR3 nucleotides read TGTGCCAGCAGACGAGGGAGATCCAGCCCGGCCCAGTACTTC. Amino acids: CASRRGRSSPAQYF.

In its sample, this clonotype was seen a few times. This chain joins TRBV6-1 and TRBJ2-1, with unresolved D. Trimming took 6 bases from V and 2 from J, leaving 14 bases between them. CDR1 and CDR2 (germline): MNHNS, SASEGT. The CDR3 totals 15 residues. CDR3 sequence: CASSTSLSPYNEQFF. The CDR3 DNA reads TGTGCCAGCAGCACCTCCCTCTCTCCCTACAATGAGCAGTTCTTC.

The chain couples TRBV6-1 to TRBJ2-7; 8 bases map to TRBD2. With V trimmed by 6 bases and J by 3 bases, 7 bases remained unmatched. CDR1 MNHNS and CDR2 SASEGT come from the germline V gene. The CDR3 has 14 residues. The CDR3, as DNA: TGTGCCAGCAGCCAGAGCGGGGGCATCTACGAGCAGTACTTC. As protein: CASSQSGGIYEQYF.

The chain combines TRBV12-3 or TRBV12-4 with TRBJ1-1; D call uncertain. The V end was cut by 3 bases, the J end by 2 bases, with 19 bases between. The CDR3 is 17 amino acids. The CDR3 DNA reads TGTGCCAGCAGTTTCTTGACCATAACTGGGGTTAACACTGAAGCTTTCTTT. Its translation is CASSFLTITGVNTEAFF.

V is TRBV20-1 and J is TRBJ2-7; maybe TRBD2 (5 bases). V was pared by 5 bases and J by 0 bases, with 17 bases between. The germline V gene has CDR1 DFQATT and CDR2 SNEGSKA (reference sequence). The CDR3 is made up of 15 amino acids. In nucleotides, the CDR3 is TGCAGTGCTGAAAGAAGGTCGGGATCCTCCTACGAGCAGTACTTC. Protein product: CSAERRSGSSYEQYF.

This clonotype was recorded a few times. The genes are TRBV21-1 and TRBJ1-5; TRBD1 is the table's D call, not checked against the DNA. TRBV21-1 is a listed pseudogene. CDR3 length equals 18 residues. In DNA form, the CDR3 reads TGTGCCAGCAGCAAGCGGGTTGAAGGGTGGGGACGCAATCAGCCCCAGCATTTT. This codes for CASSKRVEGWGRNQPQHF.

The chain has TRBV5-4 and TRBJ2-2; no clear D. V lost 6 bases and J lost 5, with 8 bases in between. This CDR3 has 12 amino acids. Germline-derived CDR1 and CDR2 are SGHNT and YYREEE (reference sequence). CDR3 loop: CASKEKTGELFF. DNA of the CDR3: TGTGCCAGCAAGGAGAAGACCGGGGAGCTGTTTTTT.

The table lists this clonotype with a count of one. The chain couples TRBV5-5 to TRBJ1-4, with 8 bases lining up with TRBD1. Germline V gives CDR1 SGHKS, CDR2 YYEKEE (reference sequence). This CDR3 spans 16 amino acids. The junction had 11 bases not matched to a gene; V was cut back by 3 bases and J by 7 bases. DNA for the CDR3: TGTGCCAGCAGCTCTTCTAGCCAGGGGGCTGGTGAAAAACTGTTTTTT. As protein: CASSSSSQGAGEKLFF.